These 3 T cell receptor beta chains were all obtained from the same sample, sequenced in a study of blood T cell repertoires in COVID-19. Assay: immunoSEQ multiplex PCR; the TCRdb copy retains only in-frame clones and omits some. The sample has approximately 150,000 clones, around 89% seen once; the top ten hold roughly 1.9%. Sequences were obtained from peripheral blood. These TCRs come from a man aged 45-65 years who had recovered from COVID-19.

CDR3 in amino acids: CASSLDGVTNEKLFF. DNA for the CDR3: TGCGCCAGCAGCTTGGATGGAGTAACTAATGAAAAACTGTTTTTT. V is TRBV5-1 and J is TRBJ1-4; D not resolved. The length of the CDR3 is 15 residues. V was cut by 0 bases and J by 1 base, with 7 bases left in between. CDR1 SGHRS and CDR2 YFSETQ come from the germline V gene.

The V call is TRBV6-5, the J call TRBJ1-3; D remains unclear. Looked up from germline, CDR1 is MNHEY and CDR2 is SVGAGI. Between the trimmed V and J ends, which lost 5 bases and 4 bases, there was a span of 15 bases. CDR3 length: 15 amino acids. In DNA, the CDR3 is TGTGCCAGCAGTCCACATAGGGCGGGGGGAAACACCATATATTTT. This translates into CASSPHRAGGNTIYF.

This clone was seen ten or more times. The V call is TRBV7-3, the J call TRBJ2-7, with 8 bases aligning to TRBD2. V lost 11 bases and J lost 2; bases outside the gene matches: 8. The germline gives CDR1 SGHTA, CDR2 FQGTGA. CDR3 length: 13 residues. CDR3 amino acids: CAPLAGGAYEQYF. As DNA, the CDR3 is TGTGCCCCTCTGGCGGGAGGAGCCTACGAGCAGTACTTC.